The 18 T cell receptor beta chains below come from one sample, sequenced in a study of T cells in Graves' hyperthyroidism and ophthalmopathy. Authors of the study amplified TCR beta CDR3 regions from RNA transcripts. The TCR CDR3 was amplified in a first-round RT-PCR using the HTBI primer set. TCRdb re-called the multiplex PCR reads through MiXCR, storing one row per CDR3 protein. The sample shows under 300,000 distinct CDR3 sequences, about 16% of them seen only once. Material: blood. These receptor sequences come from a woman in her 50s with Graves' hyperthyroidism that later progressed to Graves' ophthalmopathy.

A note on this clonotype: Germline is not matched at one junction end, which may reflect a read error. This sequence joins TRBV5-6 and TRBJ2-2; TRBD1 agrees at 8 bases. The CDR3 spans 16 residues. The germline V gene encodes CDR1 SGHDT and CDR2 YYEEEE. This chain's CDR3 is CASSLAGGSFSGKLFF. The CDR3 coding sequence is TGTGCCAGCAGCTTGGCAGGGGGCTCGTTCTCCGGGAAGCTGTTTTTT.

J is TRBJ2-1 and V is TRBV4-1; possibly TRBD1 or TRBD2 for D (6 bases each). Germline V gene sequence: CDR1 MGHRA, CDR2 YSYEKL. The CDR3 has 14 residues. Trimming took off 4 bases at V and 5 bases at J, with 12 bases between the two ends. The CDR3 bases are TGCGCCAGCAGCCTCGGGGGCTCGGACAATGAGCAGTTCTTC. Its protein is CASSLGGSDNEQFF.

The chain uses TRBV14 and TRBJ1-2, with 7 bases that match TRBD1. The CDR3 runs 12 residues. From germline, CDR1 is SGHDN and CDR2 FVKESK. J was trimmed by 1 base and V by 10 bases; bases with no gene match: 3. The chain's CDR3 is CATGTDNYGYTF. CDR3 DNA sequence: TGTGCCACCGGGACAGATAACTATGGCTACACCTTC.

This clonotype has a count of ten or more. The chain employs TRBV12-3 or TRBV12-4 and TRBJ2-1; D perhaps matches TRBD1 (5 bases). This CDR3 region has 12 residues. With 2 bases removed from V and 10 bases from J, the gap between germline ends came to 9 bases. The CDR3: CASSLYRQEQFF. The CDR3 bases are TGTGCCAGCAGTTTATACCGACAGGAGCAGTTCTTC.

This clonotype was detected ten times or more. This chain joins TRBV12-3 or TRBV12-4 and TRBJ2-7; either TRBD1 or TRBD2 may fit D (5 bases each). V was shortened by 4 bases and J by 4 bases, with 11 bases between the two germline ends. There are 13 residues in the CDR3. The CDR3 region has the DNA TGTGCCAGCAGTTCTGGGACCCTTTACGAGCAGTACTTC. Encoded protein: CASSSGTLYEQYF.

The chain recombines TRBV14 with TRBJ2-1; possible D gene TRBD1, 6 bases. V was clipped by 0 bases and J by 12 bases, with 18 bases between them. Germline V gene lookup returns CDR1 SGHDN and CDR2 FVKESK. This CDR3 is 15 amino acids long. CDR3 protein: CASSQDLGGLVVQFF. The CDR3 DNA is TGTGCCAGCAGCCAAGATCTTGGGGGCCTAGTCGTGCAGTTCTTC. Full variable domain (outside the CDR3, taken from reference TRBV14 and TRBJ2-1): EAGVTQFPSHSVIEKGQTVTLRCDPISGHDNLYWYRRVMGKEIKFLLHFVKESKQDESGMPNNRFLAERTGGTYSTLKVQPAELEDSGVYFCASSQDLGGLVVQFFGPGTRLTVL.

This clonotype occurred many times. The chain links TRBV15 to TRBJ2-1, with 9 bases fitting TRBD1. The ends lost 10 bases at V and 2 bases at J; junction bases unmatched: 9. CDR3 length: 15 residues. CDR1 and CDR2 from the germline V gene are LNHNV and YYDKDF (reference sequence). The DNA for the CDR3 is TGTGCCATTAAGATGGGACAGGGCCCCTACAATGAGCAGTTCTTC. Its protein product is CAIKMGQGPYNEQFF. The entire variable domain, with the rest obtained from reference TRBV15 and TRBJ2-1, is as follows: DAMVIQNPRYQVTQFGKPVTLSCSQTLNHNVMYWYQQKSSQAPKLLFHYYDKDFNNEADTPDNFQSRRPNTSFCFLDIRSPGLGDTAMYLCAIKMGQGPYNEQFFGPGTRLTVL.

This chain joins TRBV11-2 and TRBJ2-3; D call uncertain. The V end was cut by 4 bases, the J end by 2 bases, with 16 bases between. There are 16 residues in the CDR3. Germline CDR1 SGHAT, CDR2 FQNNGV. DNA for the CDR3: TGTGCCAGCAGCTCAAGACCCTGGGGATCCACAGATACGCAGTATTTT. Translated, it gives CASSSRPWGSTDTQYF.

There are many counts of this clonotype. In nucleotides, the CDR3 is TGTGCCAGCAGTACTGAGACCGCAGGGGGTGGCTACACCTTC. Translation: CASSTETAGGGYTF. The chain employs TRBV28 and TRBJ1-2, with 7 bases aligning to TRBD1. Per the germline V gene, CDR1 is MDHEN and CDR2 is SYDVKM. J lost 7 bases, V lost 5 bases, and 10 bases had no gene match. This CDR3 has 14 residues.

This clonotype came up many times. CDR3 nucleotide sequence: TGCAGTGCTAGTGTGGCGGCGAGCAATCAGCCCCAGCATTTT. Its protein product is CSASVAASNQPQHF. The V gene is TRBV20-1, the J gene TRBJ1-5; D is undetermined. This CDR3 spans 14 amino acids. Germline values: CDR1 DFQATT, CDR2 SNEGSKA (reference sequence). V was pared by 3 bases and J by 1 base, with 10 bases between.

CDR3 protein: CASSFGQVHQPQHF. CDR3 coding DNA: TGTGCCAGCAGTTTTGGACAGGTCCATCAGCCCCAGCATTTT. The chain couples TRBV28 to TRBJ1-5; 7 nucleotides align to TRBD1. Germline trimming cut 3 bases from V and 5 bases from J; bases unmatched to any gene: 4. The CDR3 runs 14 residues. Per the germline V gene, CDR1 is MDHEN and CDR2 is SYDVKM.

This clonotype was observed at least ten times. The rearrangement uses TRBV3-1 and TRBJ1-1; 7 positions match TRBD1. The CDR3 loop spans 13 amino acids. Losses at the gene ends were 4 bases for V and 3 bases for J; bases not matched to a gene: 2. Looked up from germline, CDR1 is LGHDT and CDR2 is YNNKEL (reference sequence). The chain's CDR3 is CASSLTGDTEAFF. In DNA, the CDR3 is TGTGCCAGCAGCCTTACAGGGGACACTGAAGCTTTCTTT.

This clonotype was seen at least ten times. V is TRBV11-2 and J is TRBJ2-7; the D gene is possibly TRBD1 (6 bases). The CDR3 contains 14 residues. Trimming removed 4 bases at V and 8 bases at J, with 18 bases between. CDR1 SGHAT and CDR2 FQNNGV come from the germline V gene. The CDR3 DNA is TGTGCCAGCAGCTCTCCACGGCAGGGGTTCAAGCAGTACTTC. Translating gives CASSSPRQGFKQYF.

This chain joins TRBV6-2 or TRBV6-3 and TRBJ1-1, with 7 bases identical to TRBD1. The ends lost 6 bases at V and 5 bases at J; junction bases unmatched: 9. This CDR3 contains 14 residues. In germline, CDR1 is MNHEY, CDR2 SVGEGT. For the CDR3, the DNA is TGTGCCAGCAGGCCGGGACAGTTTAAAACTGAAGCTTTCTTT. Amino acids: CASRPGQFKTEAFF.

This clonotype appeared many times. The V call is TRBV27, the J call TRBJ2-1; D is possibly TRBD2 (5 bases). Germline V gene sequence: CDR1 MNHEY, CDR2 SMNVEV (reference sequence). V dropped 7 bases and J dropped 6 bases, with 16 bases sitting between them. The CDR3 loop spans 14 amino acids. The CDR3 bases are TGTGCCAGCACCCCGGGAACCCCATCCAATGAGCAGTTCTTC. It codes for CASTPGTPSNEQFF.

The table lists this clonotype with many counts. The V and J genes are TRBV2 and TRBJ2-2, with no clear D. Trimming took 4 bases from V and 6 from J, leaving 6 bases between them. The length of the CDR3 is 12 residues. Germline-derived CDR1 and CDR2 are SNHLY and FYNNEI. CDR3 loop: CASSALAGELFF. Here the CDR3 DNA reads TGTGCCAGCAGTGCCCTCGCCGGGGAGCTGTTTTTT.

This clonotype appeared a few times. V gene TRBV28 combines with J gene TRBJ1-4; D is uncertain. The CDR3 has 14 residues. The germline CDR1 and CDR2 sequences are MDHEN and SYDVKM. With 5 bases removed from V and 0 bases from J, the gap between germline ends came to 7 bases. The chain's CDR3 is CASSSGSTNEKLFF. CDR3 DNA: TGTGCCAGCAGTAGTGGGTCAACTAATGAAAAACTGTTTTTT.

This clonotype showed up many times. V is TRBV11-2 and J is TRBJ2-7; D gene uncertain. The length of the CDR3 is 11 residues. Germline assignment: CDR1 SGHAT and CDR2 FQNNGV. Trimming took off 5 bases at V and 4 bases at J, with 6 bases between the two ends. The CDR3 loop reads CASSRQYEQYF. DNA for the CDR3: TGTGCCAGCAGCCGTCAGTACGAGCAGTACTTC. Variable domain in full (rest from reference TRBV11-2 and TRBJ2-7): EAGVAQSPRYKIIEKRQSVAFWCNPISGHATLYWYQQILGQGPKLLIQFQNNGVVDDSQLPKDRFSAERLKGVDSTLKIQPAKLEDSAVYLCASSRQYEQYFGPGTRLTVT.